This T cell receptor (beta chain) was sequenced for a study of shared clonotypes between healthy human individuals. Germline V gene data show CDR1 as LNHDA and CDR2 as SQIVND (reference sequence). The CDR3 has 12 amino acids, counting both end residues. Clones were sequenced by immunoSEQ multiplex PCR, and TCRdb holds only the in-frame ones, with some missing. This sample has millions of clones; around 94% occur once, and the top ten carry around 0.14%. Points on this clone: Lacking the conserved final phenylalanine or tryptophan, this CDR3 likely reflects a read error. Because the CDR3's place on the DNA is in doubt, the DNA is left out and the CDR3 is given as listed by TCRdb.

Source material: naive CD4+ T cells sorted from blood. The subset denotes: CD45RA+ positively selected. The rearrangement joins TRBV19 to TRBJ2-7. The TCR comes from a man in his late teens or twenties in good health. CDR3 residues: CASQKEFRDGWI.